The next 18 T cell receptor beta chains were all read from a single sample in a study of T cell responses to AZD1222 COVID-19 vaccine. The method was immunoSEQ multiplex PCR; TCRdb's version includes in-frame clones alone and lacks a portion of them. Of over 110,000 clones in the sample, approximately 90% are singletons; the top ten hold about a tenth. The sample in question was peripheral blood, obtained 28 days after the second AZD1222 dose. These receptors originate from an adult who received the AZD1222 COVID-19 vaccine.

This chain connects TRBV24-1 to TRBJ1-2, with D possibly TRBD1 on 5 matching bases. Germline-derived CDR1 and CDR2 are KGHDR and SFDVKD. With 7 bases removed from V and 7 bases from J, the gap between germline ends came to 15 bases. This CDR3 is 13 amino acids long. The CDR3 DNA sequence: TGTGCCACCAGCCGGGACGGGACCGGTGGCTACACCTTC. Protein: CATSRDGTGGYTF.

V gene TRBV3-1 (or the pseudogene TRBV3-2) combines with J gene TRBJ1-2; TRBD1 might be the D (6 bases). V was shortened by 0 bases and J by 4 bases, with 12 bases between the two germline ends. Germline V gives CDR1 LGHDT, CDR2 YNNKEL (reference sequence). The CDR3 length is 15 residues. CDR3 protein: CASSQDGGASYGYTF. The CDR3 DNA sequence: TGTGCCAGCAGCCAAGACGGGGGGGCCTCCTATGGCTACACCTTC.

The CDR3 here is CASSQDPGTGYTF. The CDR3 DNA is TGTGCCAGCAGCCAAGATCCTGGTACCGGCTACACCTTC. The V and J genes are TRBV3-1 (or the pseudogene TRBV3-2) and TRBJ1-2; D is unclear. Trimming pared 0 bases from V and 8 bases from J, leaving 10 bases between. The CDR3 sequence is 13 residues long. Germline V CDR1 and CDR2: LGHDT, YNNKEL (reference sequence).

Worth noting for this clone: The same CDR3 also results from other DNA sequences found in this sample. This sequence joins TRBV12-3 or TRBV12-4 and TRBJ1-2; D is unclear. The V end was cut by 6 bases, the J end by 6 bases, with 8 bases between. The CDR3 is 11 residues long. CDR3 in amino acids: CASSPGHGYTF. CDR3 DNA sequence: TGTGCCAGCAGCCCCGGGCATGGCTACACCTTC.

For this clone: The same CDR3 also results from other DNA sequences found in this sample. The rearrangement uses TRBV7-2 and TRBJ1-2, with D possibly TRBD1 on 5 matching bases. CDR1 and CDR2 (germline): SGHTA, FQGNSA. This CDR3 is 13 amino acids long. V dropped 1 base and J dropped 5 bases, with 8 bases sitting between them. CDR3 bases: TGTGCCAGCAGCTTAGGCGACAGATATGGCTACACCTTC. Protein sequence: CASSLGDRYGYTF.

The chain links TRBV9 to TRBJ1-2; a weak D match, TRBD1 (6 bases). Germline CDR1 reads SGDLS; CDR2 reads YYNGEE. The CDR3 runs to 16 residues. V lost 4 bases to trimming and J lost 6 bases, with 22 bases between them. CDR3 DNA sequence: TGTGCCAGCAGCCCACCCGGCGGGGGGCGCGGGCATGGCTACACCTTC. It specifies CASSPPGGGRGHGYTF.

The V and J genes are TRBV9 and TRBJ2-2; tentative D call: TRBD1 (6 bases). CDR3 length: 13 residues. Germline CDR1 SGDLS, CDR2 YYNGEE. Deletions cut 4 bases from V and 7 bases from J, with 11 bases between. The CDR3 sequence is CASSTQGIGELFF. The CDR3 DNA is TGTGCCAGCAGCACCCAGGGGATCGGGGAGCTGTTTTTT.

The chain uses TRBV30 and TRBJ1-1; no firm D call. V lost 0 bases to trimming and J lost 11 bases, with 13 bases between them. Looked up from germline, CDR1 is GTSNPN and CDR2 is SVGIG (reference sequence). The CDR3 sequence is 12 residues long. The CDR3, as DNA: TGTGCCTGGAGTGTACCCCTCCCGGGGGCTTTCTTT. Its translation is CAWSVPLPGAFF. The variable domain in full, with the rest retrieved from reference TRBV30 and TRBJ1-1, is SQTIHQWPATLVQPVGSPLSLECTVEGTSNPNLYWYRQAAGRGLQLLFYSVGIGQISSEVPQNLSASRPQDRQFILSSKKLLLSDSGFYLCAWSVPLPGAFFGQGTRLTVV.

J is TRBJ2-5 and V is TRBV28; tentatively, D is TRBD2 (6 bases). Deletions cut 1 base from V and 9 bases from J, with 9 bases between. The germline V gene encodes CDR1 MDHEN and CDR2 SYDVKM. The CDR3 extends over 12 amino acids. The CDR3 region has the DNA TGTGCCAGCAGTTTATCAAGGAGGGCCCAGTACTTC. It encodes CASSLSRRAQYF.

V gene TRBV7-9 combines with J gene TRBJ1-1; no definite D call. The CDR3 totals 15 residues. V lost 0 bases to trimming and J lost 5 bases, with 13 bases between them. Germline V gene data show CDR1 as SEHNR and CDR2 as FQNEAQ (reference sequence). The CDR3 sequence: CASSLARTTGTEAFF. The DNA for the CDR3 is TGTGCCAGCAGCTTAGCACGGACTACGGGGACTGAAGCTTTCTTT. Full variable domain (outside the CDR3, taken from reference TRBV7-9 and TRBJ1-1): DTGVSQNPRHKITKRGQNVTFRCDPISEHNRLYWYRQTLGQGPEFLTYFQNEAQLEKSRLLSDRFSAERPKGSFSTLEIQRTEQGDSAMYLCASSLARTTGTEAFFGQGTRLTVV.

The V call is TRBV7-2, the J call TRBJ2-1; the D gene is possibly TRBD1 (6 bases). The V gene's germline CDR1 is SGHTA and CDR2 FQGNSA. The V gene lost 1 base and the J gene lost 6 bases, with 10 bases spanning the gap. The CDR3 sequence is 14 residues long. For the CDR3, the DNA is TGTGCCAGCAGCTTAGTAGGACAGCTCAATGAGCAGTTCTTC. This encodes CASSLVGQLNEQFF.

The gene calls are TRBV19 and TRBJ1-5; D unresolved. Germline CDR1 and CDR2: LNHDA and SQIVND (reference sequence). The CDR3 has 13 residues. Trimming cost V 10 bases and J 7 bases, with 17 bases left between them. Here the CDR3 reads CAIQGPGEQPQHF. DNA of the CDR3: TGTGCCATACAAGGTCCGGGCGAACAGCCCCAGCATTTT.

This rearrangement joins TRBV10-3 to TRBJ1-1, with D perhaps matching TRBD1 (5 bases). Germline CDR1 and CDR2: ENHRY and SYGVKD. V lost 4 bases to trimming and J lost 4 bases, with 13 bases between them. The CDR3 is 14 amino acids. CDR3 in DNA: TGTGCCATCAGTGGCCCGGGGGGGAGCACTGAAGCTTTCTTT. Translating gives CAISGPGGSTEAFF.

The J gene is TRBJ1-3, the V gene TRBV5-6; D is possibly TRBD1 (6 bases). Trimming took 5 bases from V and 0 from J, leaving 18 bases between them. The CDR3 extends over 17 amino acids. Looked up from germline, CDR1 is SGHDT and CDR2 is YYEEEE. CDR3 nucleotide sequence: TGTGCCAGCAGTTACGTGGACCCAGGGGACTCTGGAAACACCATATATTTT. Amino acids: CASSYVDPGDSGNTIYF.

The chain recombines TRBV7-3 with TRBJ1-1; 8 bases fit TRBD1. Germline loops: CDR1 SGHTA, CDR2 FQGTGA. Trimming took 2 bases from V and 2 from J; bases not matched to a gene: 1. This CDR3 has 14 amino acids. The CDR3 region is CASSLDRGNTEAFF. DNA of the CDR3: TGTGCCAGCAGCTTAGACAGGGGAAACACTGAAGCTTTCTTT.

The chain has TRBV4-1 and TRBJ2-1; D gene ambiguous. V lost 0 bases, J lost 4 bases, and 13 bases lay in between. The CDR3 contains 16 residues. Germline V gene sequence: CDR1 MGHRA, CDR2 YSYEKL. CDR3 nucleotides: TGCGCCAGCAGCCAAGATTACGACTTATCATACAATGAGCAGTTCTTC. Translated: CASSQDYDLSYNEQFF.

J is TRBJ2-6 and V is TRBV12-1; the DNA was not compared with TRBD1, the D call given in the table. TRBV12-1 corresponds to a pseudogene. This CDR3 comprises 18 residues. This CDR3 reads CASSGLPGQGSGANVLTF. The CDR3 region has the DNA TGTGCCAGCAGCGGATTACCGGGACAGGGGTCTGGGGCCAACGTCCTGACTTTC.

The CDR3 nucleotides read TGTGCCAGCTCATCCAGGGGCTACGAGCAGTACTTC. Translated, it gives CASSSRGYEQYF. The chain employs TRBV18 and TRBJ2-7, with D tentatively TRBD1 (6 bases). V lost 5 bases to trimming and J lost 3 bases, with 8 bases between them. In germline, CDR1 is KGHSH, CDR2 LQKENI. The CDR3 is 12 amino acids.